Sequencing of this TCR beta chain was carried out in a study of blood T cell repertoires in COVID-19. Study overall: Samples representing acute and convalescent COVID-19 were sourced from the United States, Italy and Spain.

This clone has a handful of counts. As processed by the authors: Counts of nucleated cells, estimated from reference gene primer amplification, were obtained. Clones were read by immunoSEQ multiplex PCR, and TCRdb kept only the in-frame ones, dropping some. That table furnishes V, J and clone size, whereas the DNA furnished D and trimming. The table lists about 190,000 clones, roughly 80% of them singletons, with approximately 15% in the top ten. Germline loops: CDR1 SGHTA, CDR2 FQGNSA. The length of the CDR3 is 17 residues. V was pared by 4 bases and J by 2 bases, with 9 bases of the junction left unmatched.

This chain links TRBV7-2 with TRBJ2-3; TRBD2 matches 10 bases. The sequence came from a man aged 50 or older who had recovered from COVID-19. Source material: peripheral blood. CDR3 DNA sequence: TGTGCCAGCAGCTACCTTCTGAGCGGGAGGGCCACAGATACGCAGTATTTT. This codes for CASSYLLSGRATDTQYF.